This T cell receptor (beta chain) emerged from a study of CD8+CD57+ T cells in acquired aplastic anemia. Study context: The average for DNA from sorted CD4+ and CD8+ cells was 3.2 ug.

Genomic DNA constituted the template upon which TCR beta VDJ and CDR3 profiling was performed. MiXCR was run by TCRdb on the reads, yielding one entry per CDR3 protein. The sample has about 180,000 distinct CDR3 sequences; 40% to 50% are singletons. Germline CDR1 and CDR2: GTSNPN and SVGIG (reference sequence). This CDR3 contains 16 residues. The V segment lost 0 bases and the J segment 5 bases; nucleotides outside the gene matches: 11. The TCR was taken from a human donor in good health. The rearrangement uses TRBV30 and TRBJ2-5, with 8 bases identical to TRBD2. The source material was sorted CD4+, CD8+, or CD8+CD57+ T cells (not recorded which) from PBMCs. CDR3 sequence reads: CAWSVIPGLAPETQYF. CDR3 sequence (DNA): TGTGCCTGGAGTGTGATTCCAGGACTAGCCCCGGAGACCCAGTACTTC.